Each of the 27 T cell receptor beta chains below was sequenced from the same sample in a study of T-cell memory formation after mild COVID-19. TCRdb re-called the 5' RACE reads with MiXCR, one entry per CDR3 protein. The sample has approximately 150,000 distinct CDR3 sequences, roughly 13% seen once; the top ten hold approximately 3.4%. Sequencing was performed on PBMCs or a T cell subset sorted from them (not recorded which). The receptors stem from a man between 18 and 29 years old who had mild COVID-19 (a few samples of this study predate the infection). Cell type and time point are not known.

The CDR3 spells CASSIKGAQYF. CDR3 DNA: TGTGCCAGCTCAATAAAAGGGGCCCAGTACTTC. This chain connects TRBV18 to TRBJ2-5; weak D call: TRBD1 (5 bases). Trimming removed 5 bases from V and 9 bases from J, with 10 bases in between. Germline V gene lookup returns CDR1 KGHSH and CDR2 LQKENI. The CDR3 consists of 11 residues.

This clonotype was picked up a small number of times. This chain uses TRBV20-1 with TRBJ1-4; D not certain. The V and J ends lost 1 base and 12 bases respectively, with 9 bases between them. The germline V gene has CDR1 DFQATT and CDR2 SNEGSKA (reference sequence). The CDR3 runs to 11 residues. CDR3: CSARVRRQLFF. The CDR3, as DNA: TGCAGTGCTAGAGTTCGGAGACAACTGTTTTTT.

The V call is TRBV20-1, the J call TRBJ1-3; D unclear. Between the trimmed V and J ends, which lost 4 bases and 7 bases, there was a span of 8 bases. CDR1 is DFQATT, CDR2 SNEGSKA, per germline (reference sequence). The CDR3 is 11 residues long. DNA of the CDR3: TGCAGTGCTAAACTTGGGAACACCATATATTTT. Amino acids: CSAKLGNTIYF.

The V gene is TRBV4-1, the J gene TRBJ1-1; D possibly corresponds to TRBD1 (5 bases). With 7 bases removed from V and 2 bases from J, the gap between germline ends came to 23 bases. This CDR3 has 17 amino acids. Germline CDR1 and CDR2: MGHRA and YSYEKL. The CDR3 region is CASNPGGPGPINTEAFF. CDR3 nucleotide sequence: TGCGCCAGCAACCCTGGGGGTCCAGGACCTATAAACACTGAAGCTTTCTTT.

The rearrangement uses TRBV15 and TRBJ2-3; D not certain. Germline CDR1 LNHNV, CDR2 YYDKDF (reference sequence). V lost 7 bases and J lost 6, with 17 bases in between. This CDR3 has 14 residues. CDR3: CATTQRAGIDTQYF. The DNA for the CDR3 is TGTGCCACCACCCAGCGTGCTGGGATTGATACGCAGTATTTT. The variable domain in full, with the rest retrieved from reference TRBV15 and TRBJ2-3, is DAMVIQNPRYQVTQFGKPVTLSCSQTLNHNVMYWYQQKSSQAPKLLFHYYDKDFNNEADTPDNFQSRRPNTSFCFLDIRSPGLGDTAMYLCATTQRAGIDTQYFGPGTRLTVL.

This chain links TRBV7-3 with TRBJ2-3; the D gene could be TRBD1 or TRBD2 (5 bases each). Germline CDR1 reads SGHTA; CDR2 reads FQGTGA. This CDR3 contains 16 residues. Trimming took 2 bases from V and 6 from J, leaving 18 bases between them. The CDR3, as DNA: TGTGCCAGCAGCTTATATGGGACCCAAAAGGGGGATACGCAGTATTTT. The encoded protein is CASSLYGTQKGDTQYF. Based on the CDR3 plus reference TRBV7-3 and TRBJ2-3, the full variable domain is GAGVSQTPSNKVTEKGKYVELRCDPISGHTALYWYRQSLGQGPEFLIYFQGTGAADDSGLPNDRFFAVRPEGSVSTLKIQRTERGDSAVYLCASSLYGTQKGDTQYFGPGTRLTVL.

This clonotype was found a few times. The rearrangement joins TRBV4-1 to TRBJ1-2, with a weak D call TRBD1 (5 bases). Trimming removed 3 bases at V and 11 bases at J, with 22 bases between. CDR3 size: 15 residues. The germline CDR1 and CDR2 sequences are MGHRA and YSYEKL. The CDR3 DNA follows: TGCGCCAGCAGCCAGGCTCTCAGGGAGGGGAGGCGATACACCTTC. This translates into CASSQALREGRRYTF.

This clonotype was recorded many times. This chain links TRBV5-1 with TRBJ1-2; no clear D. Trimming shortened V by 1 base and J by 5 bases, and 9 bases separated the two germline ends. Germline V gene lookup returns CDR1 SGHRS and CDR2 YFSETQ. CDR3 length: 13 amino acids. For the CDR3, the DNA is TGCGCCAGCAGCTTGCTCCCTGAGTATGGCTACACCTTC. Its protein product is CASSLLPEYGYTF.

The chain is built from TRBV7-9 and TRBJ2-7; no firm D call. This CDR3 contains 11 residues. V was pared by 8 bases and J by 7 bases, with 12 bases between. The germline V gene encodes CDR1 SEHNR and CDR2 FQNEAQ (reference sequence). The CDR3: CASHRAGEQYF. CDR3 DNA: TGTGCCAGCCACCGGGCCGGTGAGCAGTACTTC.

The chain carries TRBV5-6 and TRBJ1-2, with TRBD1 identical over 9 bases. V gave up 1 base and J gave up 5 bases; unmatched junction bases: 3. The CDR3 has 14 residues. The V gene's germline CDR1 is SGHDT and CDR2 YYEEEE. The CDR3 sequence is CASSLTGGAYGYTF. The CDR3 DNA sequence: TGTGCCAGCAGCTTGACAGGGGGCGCTTATGGCTACACCTTC.

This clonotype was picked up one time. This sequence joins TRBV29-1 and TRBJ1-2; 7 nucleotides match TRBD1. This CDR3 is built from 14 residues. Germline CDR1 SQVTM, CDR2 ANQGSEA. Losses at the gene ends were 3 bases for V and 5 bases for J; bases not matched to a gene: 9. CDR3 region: CSVEGTDLLYGYTF. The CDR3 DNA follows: TGCAGCGTTGAGGGGACAGACCTCTTATATGGCTACACCTTC.

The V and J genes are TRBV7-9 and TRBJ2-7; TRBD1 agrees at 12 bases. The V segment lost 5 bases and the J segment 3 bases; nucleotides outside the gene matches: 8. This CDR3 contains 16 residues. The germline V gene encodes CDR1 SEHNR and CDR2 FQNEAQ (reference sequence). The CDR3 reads CASSRWDRGQRYEQYF. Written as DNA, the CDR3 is TGTGCCAGCAGCCGGTGGGACAGGGGGCAGCGCTACGAGCAGTACTTC.

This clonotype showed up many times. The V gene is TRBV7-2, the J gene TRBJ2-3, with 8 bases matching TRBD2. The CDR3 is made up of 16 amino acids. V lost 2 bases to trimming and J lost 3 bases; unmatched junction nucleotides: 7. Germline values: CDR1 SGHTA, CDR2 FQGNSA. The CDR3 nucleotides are TGTGCCAGCAGCTTAAGGGGTGCGGGGGGTACAGATACGCAGTATTTT. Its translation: CASSLRGAGGTDTQYF.

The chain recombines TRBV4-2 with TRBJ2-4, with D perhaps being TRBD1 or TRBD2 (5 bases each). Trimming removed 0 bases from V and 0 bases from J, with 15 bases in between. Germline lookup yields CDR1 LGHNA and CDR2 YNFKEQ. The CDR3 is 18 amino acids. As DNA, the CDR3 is TGTGCCAGCAGCCAAGATTGGGACCCGGTAATAGCCAAAAACATTCAGTACTTC. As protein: CASSQDWDPVIAKNIQYF.

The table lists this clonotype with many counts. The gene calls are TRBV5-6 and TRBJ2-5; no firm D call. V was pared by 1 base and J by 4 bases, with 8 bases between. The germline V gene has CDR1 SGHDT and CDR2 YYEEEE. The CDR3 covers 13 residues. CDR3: CASSLTMTETQYF. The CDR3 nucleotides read TGTGCCAGCAGCTTGACAATGACAGAGACCCAGTACTTC.

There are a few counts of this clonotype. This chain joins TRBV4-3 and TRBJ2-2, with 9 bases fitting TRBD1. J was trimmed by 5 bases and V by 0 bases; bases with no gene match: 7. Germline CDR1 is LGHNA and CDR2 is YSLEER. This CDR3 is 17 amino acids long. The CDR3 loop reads CASSQESTGGSTGELFF. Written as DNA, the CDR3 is TGCGCCAGCAGCCAAGAATCGACAGGGGGTTCAACCGGGGAGCTGTTTTTT.

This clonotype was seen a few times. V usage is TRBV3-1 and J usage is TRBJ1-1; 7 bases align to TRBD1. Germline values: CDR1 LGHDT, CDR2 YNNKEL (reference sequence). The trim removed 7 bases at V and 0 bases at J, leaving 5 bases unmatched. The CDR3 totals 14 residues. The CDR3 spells CASKEGAVNTEAFF. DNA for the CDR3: TGTGCCAGCAAAGAGGGGGCGGTGAACACTGAAGCTTTCTTT.

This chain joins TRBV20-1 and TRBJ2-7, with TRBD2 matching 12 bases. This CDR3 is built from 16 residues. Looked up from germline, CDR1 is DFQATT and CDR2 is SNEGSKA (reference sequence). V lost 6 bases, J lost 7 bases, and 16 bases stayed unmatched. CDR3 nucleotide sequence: TGCAGTGCCCCGCACTCGATCCTAGCGGGGGGGGGTGAGCAGTACTTC. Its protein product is CSAPHSILAGGGEQYF.

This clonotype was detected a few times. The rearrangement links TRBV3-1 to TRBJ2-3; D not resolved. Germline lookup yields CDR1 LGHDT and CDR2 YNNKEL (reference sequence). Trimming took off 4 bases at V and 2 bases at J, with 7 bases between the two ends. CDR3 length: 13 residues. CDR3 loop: CASSPTVTDTQYF. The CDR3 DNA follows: TGTGCCAGCAGCCCTACAGTCACAGATACGCAGTATTTT.

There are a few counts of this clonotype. The CDR3 coding sequence is TGTGCCAGCAGCTCCGGAACAGGGGAACAAGAGACCCAGTACTTC. Protein product: CASSSGTGEQETQYF. V usage is TRBV7-3 and J usage is TRBJ2-5, with TRBD1 identical over 7 bases. This CDR3 has 15 residues. Germline V gene lookup returns CDR1 SGHTA and CDR2 FQGTGA. Trimming took 4 bases from V and 2 from J; bases not matched to a gene: 7.

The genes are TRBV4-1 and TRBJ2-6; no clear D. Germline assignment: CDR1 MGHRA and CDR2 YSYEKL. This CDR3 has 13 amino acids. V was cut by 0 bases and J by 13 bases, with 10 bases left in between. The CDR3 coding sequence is TGCGCCAGCAGCCAAGAACCGCACCGGGTCCTGACTTTC. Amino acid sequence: CASSQEPHRVLTF.

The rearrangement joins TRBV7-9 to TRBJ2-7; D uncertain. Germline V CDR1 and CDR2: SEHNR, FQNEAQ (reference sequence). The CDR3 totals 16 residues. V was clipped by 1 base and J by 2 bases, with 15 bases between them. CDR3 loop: CASSLVDLFVTYEQYF. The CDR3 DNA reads TGTGCCAGCAGCTTAGTAGACCTGTTCGTTACCTACGAGCAGTACTTC.

The CDR3 reads CASSPWGGEHTF. DNA for the CDR3: TGCGCCAGCAGCCCATGGGGGGGCGAACACACCTTC. This chain joins TRBV5-1 and TRBJ1-2; maybe TRBD1 (6 bases). The CDR3 covers 12 residues. The germline V gene encodes CDR1 SGHRS and CDR2 YFSETQ. The V and J ends lost 4 bases and 12 bases respectively, with 16 bases between them.

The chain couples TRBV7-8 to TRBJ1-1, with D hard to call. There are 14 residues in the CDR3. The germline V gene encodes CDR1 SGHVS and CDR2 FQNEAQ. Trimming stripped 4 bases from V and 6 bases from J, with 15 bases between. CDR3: CASSSLTGSAEAFF. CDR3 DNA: TGTGCCAGCAGCTCCCTGACGGGTTCGGCTGAAGCTTTCTTT.

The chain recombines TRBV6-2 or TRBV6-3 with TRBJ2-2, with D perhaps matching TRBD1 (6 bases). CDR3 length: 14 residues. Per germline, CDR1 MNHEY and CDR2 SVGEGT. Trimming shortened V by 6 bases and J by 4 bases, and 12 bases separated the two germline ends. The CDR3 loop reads CASRPGQPTGELFF. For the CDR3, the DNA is TGTGCCAGCAGACCCGGACAGCCCACCGGGGAGCTGTTTTTT.

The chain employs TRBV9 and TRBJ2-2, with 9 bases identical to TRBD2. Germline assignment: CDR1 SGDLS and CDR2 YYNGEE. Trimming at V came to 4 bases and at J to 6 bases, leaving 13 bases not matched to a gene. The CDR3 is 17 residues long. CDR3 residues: CASSPGVAGVDPGELFF. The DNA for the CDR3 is TGTGCCAGCAGCCCAGGGGTAGCGGGGGTTGATCCCGGGGAGCTGTTTTTT.

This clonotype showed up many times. The CDR3 here is CASSRPGGEQFF. CDR3 sequence (DNA): TGTGCCAGCAGCAGACCCGGGGGTGAGCAGTTCTTC. The V call is TRBV7-3, the J call TRBJ2-1, with D maybe TRBD2 (6 bases). From germline, CDR1 is SGHTA and CDR2 FQGTGA. V shed 5 bases and J shed 9 bases, with 11 bases lying between them. This CDR3 comprises 12 residues.